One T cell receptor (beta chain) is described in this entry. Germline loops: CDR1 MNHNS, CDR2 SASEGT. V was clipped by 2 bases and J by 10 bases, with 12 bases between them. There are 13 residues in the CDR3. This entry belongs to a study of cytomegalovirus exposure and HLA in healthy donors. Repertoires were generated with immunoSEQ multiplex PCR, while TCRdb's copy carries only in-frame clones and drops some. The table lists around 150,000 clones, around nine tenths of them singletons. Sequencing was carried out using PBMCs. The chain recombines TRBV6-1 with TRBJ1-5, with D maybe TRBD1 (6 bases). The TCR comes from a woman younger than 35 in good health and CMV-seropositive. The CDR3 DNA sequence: TGTGCCAGCAGTGAAACAGGGAGGGATCCCCAGCATTTT. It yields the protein CASSETGRDPQHF.